The rows below give T cell receptor beta chains drawn from one sample of a study of CD4+ T cells in melanoma. Measured with immunoSEQ multiplex PCR; TCRdb has only the in-frame clones, and not every one. Of fewer than 15,000 clones in the sample, over 70% were seen once. Sequenced input: cells from a culture (not recorded whether cultured in vitro). These receptors all come from a human donor with melanoma. Each CDR3 is given with its conserved first and last residue. The D gene is left open where the match is weak. Rows may omit the clone size; those that give it use once, few, many or a size class.

V,J,D,size,CDR3,DNA
TRBV30,TRBJ2-7,.,.,CAWSLDKGVNEQYF,TGTGCCTGGAGCCTCGACAAAGGCGTAAACGAGCAGTACTTC
TRBV27,TRBJ2-3,TRBD1,.,CASRLQGAGDTQYF,TGTGCCAGCAGGCTACAGGGGGCGGGAGATACGCAGTATTTT
TRBV29-1,TRBJ1-1,.,.,CSVDLDITEAFF,TGCAGCGTTGACCTTGATATCACTGAAGCTTTCTTT
TRBV2,TRBJ2-1,TRBD2,.,CASRVSGGAGNEQFF,TGTGCCAGCAGGGTTAGCGGGGGGGCCGGGAATGAGCAGTTCTTC
TRBV4-2,TRBJ2-1,TRBD1,.,CASSQQARDRGLDEQFF,TGTGCCAGCAGCCAGCAAGCCCGGGACAGGGGGCTGGATGAGCAGTTCTTC
TRBV5-1,TRBJ1-1,TRBD1,.,CASSGQGAGSAFF,TGCGCCAGCAGCGGTCAGGGGGCCGGCTCAGCTTTCTTT
TRBV7-7,TRBJ1-3,TRBD1,.,CASSSHLSTGWASGNTIYF,TGTGCCAGCAGCTCCCACCTCTCGACAGGGTGGGCCTCTGGAAACACCATATATTTT
TRBV5-5,TRBJ2-3,.,.,CASSLSAGWLSDTQYF,TGTGCCAGCAGCTTGTCAGCAGGGTGGTTGTCCGATACGCAGTATTTT
TRBV6-1,TRBJ2-1,TRBD1,.,CASSGVGTVRNNEQFF,TGTGCCAGCAGTGGCGTGGGGACAGTGAGGAACAATGAGCAGTTCTTC
TRBV6-6,TRBJ2-1,TRBD2,few,CAGGGSSYNEQFF,TGTGCCGGTGGCGGGAGCTCCTACAATGAGCAGTTCTTC
TRBV6-6,TRBJ1-5,.,.,CASSSGNQPQHF,TGTGCCAGCAGCTCAGGGAATCAGCCCCAGCATTTT
TRBV9,TRBJ2-7,.,once,CASNIWEERFSAYEQYF,TGTGCCAGCAACATATGGGAAGAGAGGTTTAGCGCCTACGAGCAGTACTTC
TRBV11-2,TRBJ2-7,.,.,CASSLAPLGYEQYF,TGTGCCAGCAGCTTAGCTCCCCTCGGGTACGAGCAGTACTTC
TRBV4-2,TRBJ2-7,.,.,CASSPFSSYEQYF,TGTGCCAGCAGCCCCTTCAGCTCCTACGAGCAGTACTTC
TRBV5-1,TRBJ2-2,TRBD2,once,CASIVTSGVNTGELFF,TGCGCCAGCATTGTGACTAGCGGGGTTAACACCGGGGAGCTGTTTTTT
TRBV9,TRBJ1-1,.,.,CASSVVRGDTEAFF,TGTGCCAGCAGCGTAGTTAGGGGGGACACTGAAGCTTTCTTT